This entry describes one T cell receptor beta chain. Other DNA sequences in this sample translate to the same CDR3. The CDR3 runs 15 residues. Germline lookup yields CDR1 MNHEY and CDR2 SMNVEV (reference sequence). The V segment lost 1 base and the J segment 1 base; nucleotides outside the gene matches: 3. These data originate in a study of shared clonotypes between healthy human individuals. Produced via immunoSEQ multiplex PCR; TCRdb's table is partial and in-frame only. Of approximately 2,000,000 clones detected, roughly 95% appear once; the ten largest clones hold over 1.5%. CD45RO-negative CD8 cells positively selected for CCR7 made up the naive population, which excluded terminally differentiated effector memory CD45RA+ cells.

The source material was naive CD8+ T cells from PBMCs. The receptor comes from a man younger than 35 in good health. Some clones in this sample may be carry-over from other donors' samples. This chain connects TRBV27 to TRBJ1-1, with TRBD1 matching over 7 bases. CDR3 sequence: CASSLWGTANTEAFF. In DNA form, the CDR3 reads TGTGCCAGCAGTTTATGGGGGACAGCGAACACTGAAGCTTTCTTT.